Listed below are T cell receptor beta chains from one sample, sequenced in a study of T-cell memory formation after mild COVID-19. Via MiXCR, TCRdb re-called the 5' RACE reads, giving one row per CDR3 protein. The table records approximately 250,000 distinct CDR3 sequences, 15% of them present only once. The sample was PBMCs or a T cell subset sorted from them (not recorded which). The receptors originated from an adult woman who had mild COVID-19 (a few samples of this study predate the infection). Cell type and time point are not known. The CDR3 runs from the conserved cysteine through the conserved F or W. A D gene is named only where the DNA matches it firmly. Rows give clone size only sometimes, using once, few, many, or a class for an expanded clone.

D gene: -
V gene: TRBV14
J gene: TRBJ2-2
clone size: -
CDR3 DNA: TGTGCCAGCAGCCAAGAGTGGCGCACCGGGGAGCTGTTTTTT
CDR3 protein: CASSQEWRTGELFF

D gene: TRBD2
V gene: TRBV28
J gene: TRBJ2-1
clone size: many
CDR3 DNA: TGTGCCAGTTCGGGGGGGGGAGACACCAATGAGCAGTTCTTC
CDR3 protein: CASSGGGDTNEQFF

D gene: -
V gene: TRBV6-2/TRBV6-3
J gene: TRBJ2-3
clone size: -
CDR3 DNA: TGTGCCAGCGGGGCACAGGGAAGAAGCACAGATACGCAGTATTTT
CDR3 protein: CASGAQGRSTDTQYF

D gene: -
V gene: TRBV14
J gene: TRBJ1-2
clone size: -
CDR3 DNA: TGTGCCAGCAGCCAAGAAATTGGTGCGATCTATGGCTACACCTTC
CDR3 protein: CASSQEIGAIYGYTF

D gene: TRBD1
V gene: TRBV7-2
J gene: TRBJ1-1
clone size: -
CDR3 DNA: TGTGCCAGCAGCTTGACAGGGATAGGCACTGAAGCTTTCTTT
CDR3 protein: CASSLTGIGTEAFF

D gene: -
V gene: TRBV6-6
J gene: TRBJ1-2
clone size: -
CDR3 DNA: TGTGCCAGCGGAATAACCTACTATGGCTACACCTTC
CDR3 protein: CASGITYYGYTF

D gene: TRBD1
V gene: TRBV7-8
J gene: TRBJ2-1
clone size: -
CDR3 DNA: TGTGCCAGCAGCTCCTGGACAGGGGGCGAGTACAATGAGCAGTTCTTC
CDR3 protein: CASSSWTGGEYNEQFF

D gene: -
V gene: TRBV20-1
J gene: TRBJ2-7
clone size: few
CDR3 DNA: TGCAGTGCCTCCCGGGGGCAGGGGAGTTCCTACGAGCAGTACTTC
CDR3 protein: CSASRGQGSSYEQYF

D gene: -
V gene: TRBV20-1
J gene: TRBJ1-1
clone size: -
CDR3 DNA: TGCAGTGCCAGGATGGGGGGACGTCGCCCTGAAGCTTTCTTT
CDR3 protein: CSARMGGRRPEAFF

D gene: -
V gene: TRBV4-3
J gene: TRBJ1-2
clone size: few
CDR3 DNA: TGCGCCAGCAGCCAAGATCGGAGTGGCGGCTACACCTTC
CDR3 protein: CASSQDRSGGYTF

D gene: TRBD1
V gene: TRBV5-1
J gene: TRBJ1-4
clone size: -
CDR3 DNA: TGCGCCAGCAGCTTGGCAGGCAGGGGGCGTGGGAATGAAAAACTGTTTTTT
CDR3 protein: CASSLAGRGRGNEKLFF

D gene: TRBD2
V gene: TRBV6-5
J gene: TRBJ2-7
clone size: -
CDR3 DNA: TGTGCCAGCAGTCCATTCGGACTAGCGGGAGCCCACGAGCAGTACTTC
CDR3 protein: CASSPFGLAGAHEQYF

D gene: TRBD1
V gene: TRBV5-6
J gene: TRBJ1-1
clone size: few
CDR3 DNA: TGTGCCAGCAGCTTGGCCGTGACAGGGACTGAAGCTTTCTTT
CDR3 protein: CASSLAVTGTEAFF

D gene: TRBD1
V gene: TRBV29-1
J gene: TRBJ1-5
clone size: few
CDR3 DNA: TGCAGCGTTGCCCCCACAGGGGGTCAGCCCCAGCATTTT
CDR3 protein: CSVAPTGGQPQHF

D gene: -
V gene: TRBV19
J gene: TRBJ2-3
clone size: few
CDR3 DNA: TGTGCCAGTAGTATAGCCAGGTTAGCAGATACGCAGTATTTT
CDR3 protein: CASSIARLADTQYF

D gene: TRBD1
V gene: TRBV6-2/TRBV6-3
J gene: TRBJ1-2
clone size: few
CDR3 DNA: TGTGCCAGCAGAAACGACAGGGCGCTCTATGGCTACACCTTC
CDR3 protein: CASRNDRALYGYTF

D gene: -
V gene: TRBV24-1
J gene: TRBJ1-5
clone size: few
CDR3 DNA: TGTGCCACCAGTGATAGATCCCCGGAGGGGCCCCAGCATTTT
CDR3 protein: CATSDRSPEGPQHF

D gene: -
V gene: TRBV12-3/TRBV12-4
J gene: TRBJ2-1
clone size: few
CDR3 DNA: TGTGCCAGCGGACGGCGTGGGGAGCAGTTCTTC
CDR3 protein: CASGRRGEQFF

D gene: TRBD1
V gene: TRBV5-1
J gene: TRBJ2-3
clone size: -
CDR3 DNA: TGCGCCAGCAGCTTGAGGACAGGGGATACGCAGTATTTT
CDR3 protein: CASSLRTGDTQYF

D gene: TRBD2
V gene: TRBV6-5
J gene: TRBJ2-2
clone size: -
CDR3 DNA: TGTGCCAGCGCCGGGCGGGGGTTCGGGGAGCTGTTTTTT
CDR3 protein: CASAGRGFGELFF

D gene: -
V gene: TRBV12-3/TRBV12-4
J gene: TRBJ2-7
clone size: many
CDR3 DNA: TGTGCCAGCAGTTTAACGCAGGGCGCCCACGAGCAGTACTTC
CDR3 protein: CASSLTQGAHEQYF

D gene: -
V gene: TRBV24-1
J gene: TRBJ2-1
clone size: once
CDR3 DNA: TGTGCCACCAGTGTTACCGGTGCAGTTAAAGACAATGAGCAGTTCTTC
CDR3 protein: CATSVTGAVKDNEQFF

D gene: -
V gene: TRBV12-3/TRBV12-4
J gene: TRBJ1-2
clone size: many
CDR3 DNA: TGTGCCAGCAGTTTGGCGGGGGCGGACTATGGCTACACCTTC
CDR3 protein: CASSLAGADYGYTF

D gene: -
V gene: TRBV3-1
J gene: TRBJ1-2
clone size: few
CDR3 DNA: TGTGCCAGCAGCCAAATCGGACGGCCGGGCTACACCTTC
CDR3 protein: CASSQIGRPGYTF

D gene: TRBD2
V gene: TRBV6-2/TRBV6-3
J gene: TRBJ2-7
clone size: -
CDR3 DNA: TGTGCCAGCCGCGGGGGGCGGACCGAGCAGTACTTC
CDR3 protein: CASRGGRTEQYF

D gene: -
V gene: TRBV27
J gene: TRBJ1-6
clone size: few
CDR3 DNA: TGTGCCAGCAGTTCCCAGAGAGTTAATTCACCCCTCCACTTT
CDR3 protein: CASSSQRVNSPLHF

D gene: TRBD2
V gene: TRBV7-6
J gene: TRBJ2-7
clone size: -
CDR3 DNA: TGTGCCAGCGGGGGACTAAGCTCCTACGAGCAGTACTTC
CDR3 protein: CASGGLSSYEQYF

D gene: TRBD1
V gene: TRBV2
J gene: TRBJ1-2
clone size: -
CDR3 DNA: TGTGCCAGCACCCCGGACAGGGGAAACTATGGCTACACCTTC
CDR3 protein: CASTPDRGNYGYTF

D gene: -
V gene: TRBV7-9
J gene: TRBJ2-2
clone size: many
CDR3 DNA: TGTGCCAGCAGCGAGACAGGAAACACCGGGGAGCTGTTTTTT
CDR3 protein: CASSETGNTGELFF

D gene: -
V gene: TRBV18
J gene: TRBJ2-7
clone size: few
CDR3 DNA: TGTGCCAGCTCACCAGGCCCAGGGGACCGCGAGCAGTACTTC
CDR3 protein: CASSPGPGDREQYF

D gene: TRBD1
V gene: TRBV7-8
J gene: TRBJ1-1
clone size: -
CDR3 DNA: TGTGCCAGCAGCTCCACAACCCGGACAGGGCGCGCTTTCTTT
CDR3 protein: CASSSTTRTGRAFF

D gene: TRBD1
V gene: TRBV20-1
J gene: TRBJ1-1
clone size: few
CDR3 DNA: TGCAGTGCTAGGATCACCGGGACAGGCTTTAACACTGAAGCTTTCTTT
CDR3 protein: CSARITGTGFNTEAFF

D gene: -
V gene: TRBV30
J gene: TRBJ2-5
clone size: -
CDR3 DNA: TGTGCCTGGAGTCTTAAAGAGACCCAGTACTTC
CDR3 protein: CAWSLKETQYF

D gene: -
V gene: TRBV12-3/TRBV12-4
J gene: TRBJ2-4
clone size: -
CDR3 DNA: TGTGCCAGCAGTGAGACAGTAGGAGCCAAAAACATTCAGTACTTC
CDR3 protein: CASSETVGAKNIQYF

D gene: -
V gene: TRBV29-1
J gene: TRBJ1-1
clone size: -
CDR3 DNA: TGCAGCGTTGCAGGGAGCACTGAAGCTTTCTTT
CDR3 protein: CSVAGSTEAFF

D gene: -
V gene: TRBV5-1
J gene: TRBJ2-5
clone size: -
CDR3 DNA: TGCGCCAGCAGCTTGGGACCCGGGACCCGGCGGGAGACCCAGTACTTC
CDR3 protein: CASSLGPGTRRETQYF

D gene: TRBD2
V gene: TRBV7-2
J gene: TRBJ2-5
clone size: few
CDR3 DNA: TGTGCCAGCAGCCCGGGACTAGCGGGGGGTGGGGAGACCCAGTACTTC
CDR3 protein: CASSPGLAGGGETQYF